The rows below give T cell receptor beta chains drawn from one sample of a study of Tregs in tolerant kidney transplant recipients. Libraries were prepared by immunoSEQ multiplex PCR; TCRdb keeps only in-frame clonotypes and omits some of them. Of tens of thousands of clones in the sample, over 75% were seen once. The specimen was CD8+ T cells from blood (PBMCs), collected 6 months after the transplant. The source is a human patient who received a combined kidney and bone marrow transplant. Some T cells may possibly be graft donor cells. Both conserved end residues are part of each CDR3. Each record gives: V gene, clone size, J gene, D gene, CDR3 DNA, CDR3 protein. D genes are given only for firm matches. Size tells how often a clone was seen (once, few, many) or the class of an expanded clone, and some rows leave it out.

v_gene: TRBV4-1; abundance: once; j_gene: TRBJ2-7; d_gene: -; CDR3nt: TGCGCCAGCAGCCAAGCCGGGTCTATATCCGAGCAGTACTTC; CDR3aa: CASSQAGSISEQYF
v_gene: TRBV6-5; abundance: -; j_gene: TRBJ2-1; d_gene: -; CDR3nt: TGTGCCAGCAGTTACACCGCGACTGCATACAATGAGCAGTTCTTC; CDR3aa: CASSYTATAYNEQFF
v_gene: TRBV5-1; abundance: -; j_gene: TRBJ2-7; d_gene: -; CDR3nt: TGCGCCAGCAGCTTGGCCCAGGACTACGAGCAGTACTTC; CDR3aa: CASSLAQDYEQYF
v_gene: TRBV19; abundance: -; j_gene: TRBJ2-1; d_gene: -; CDR3nt: TGTGCCAGCAGTTGGACTCTATGGGATGAGCAGTTCTTC; CDR3aa: CASSWTLWDEQFF
v_gene: TRBV6-6; abundance: -; j_gene: TRBJ2-3; d_gene: -; CDR3nt: TGTGCCAGCAGTTTCCTGACTGGTACAGATACGCAGTATTTT; CDR3aa: CASSFLTGTDTQYF
v_gene: TRBV7-9; abundance: few; j_gene: TRBJ2-1; d_gene: -; CDR3nt: TGTGCCAGCAGCCTTATCCCCGCGGAGCAGTTCTTC; CDR3aa: CASSLIPAEQFF
v_gene: TRBV7-6; abundance: -; j_gene: TRBJ2-7; d_gene: -; CDR3nt: TGTGCCAGCACCTCGTCCGGGGGAGACTACGAGCAGTACTTC; CDR3aa: CASTSSGGDYEQYF
v_gene: TRBV7-2; abundance: -; j_gene: TRBJ2-7; d_gene: -; CDR3nt: TGTGCCAGCAGCTCCGACCCGGGGACCTACGAGCAGTACTTC; CDR3aa: CASSSDPGTYEQYF
v_gene: TRBV28; abundance: -; j_gene: TRBJ2-1; d_gene: TRBD1; CDR3nt: TGTGCCAGCAGGGGACAGGGTTACAATGAGCAGTTCTTC; CDR3aa: CASRGQGYNEQFF
v_gene: TRBV5-4; abundance: -; j_gene: TRBJ2-7; d_gene: -; CDR3nt: TGTGCCAGCAGCTTAATAGGGGTCGAGCAGTACTTC; CDR3aa: CASSLIGVEQYF
v_gene: TRBV19; abundance: -; j_gene: TRBJ1-5; d_gene: TRBD1; CDR3nt: TGTGCCAGTAGTATTGAGGGACAGGGTTATCAGCCCCAGCATTTT; CDR3aa: CASSIEGQGYQPQHF
v_gene: TRBV12-5; abundance: -; j_gene: TRBJ2-5; d_gene: -; CDR3nt: TGTGCTAGTGGTTTGCGAGTGCCCGGTGACAGACAAGAGACCCAGTACTTC; CDR3aa: CASGLRVPGDRQETQYF
v_gene: TRBV27; abundance: -; j_gene: TRBJ2-7; d_gene: TRBD2; CDR3nt: TGTGCCAGCAGTTACTTAAGCGGGGGGAAAACCTACGAGCAGTACTTC; CDR3aa: CASSYLSGGKTYEQYF
v_gene: TRBV4-3; abundance: once; j_gene: TRBJ2-2; d_gene: TRBD1; CDR3nt: TGCGCCAGCAGCCCCGGAGTACAGGGGGCCAACACCGGGGAGCTGTTTTTT; CDR3aa: CASSPGVQGANTGELFF
v_gene: TRBV4-3; abundance: -; j_gene: TRBJ2-7; d_gene: TRBD1; CDR3nt: TGCGCCAGCAGCCCTGGGACAGGGCACTACGAGCAGTACTTC; CDR3aa: CASSPGTGHYEQYF
v_gene: TRBV11-2; abundance: -; j_gene: TRBJ2-1; d_gene: TRBD2; CDR3nt: TGTGCCAGCAGTCTACCTAAAGGGACTAGCGTTTACAATGAGCAGTTCTTC; CDR3aa: CASSLPKGTSVYNEQFF
v_gene: TRBV27; abundance: -; j_gene: TRBJ1-2; d_gene: TRBD1; CDR3nt: TGTGCCAGCAGTTTAAAGGGGGCGTTCGGCTATGGCTACACCTTC; CDR3aa: CASSLKGAFGYGYTF
v_gene: TRBV7-9; abundance: -; j_gene: TRBJ1-2; d_gene: -; CDR3nt: TGTGCCAGCATCCTAGGCAAACGGACAACCTCTTGGGATGGCTACACCTTC; CDR3aa: CASILGKRTTSWDGYTF
v_gene: TRBV5-4; abundance: -; j_gene: TRBJ1-1; d_gene: -; CDR3nt: TGTGCCAGCAGCCTCGTGCGGGGGGGGGCAGGGGAAGCTTTCTTT; CDR3aa: CASSLVRGGAGEAFF
v_gene: TRBV13; abundance: -; j_gene: TRBJ2-1; d_gene: -; CDR3nt: TGTGCCAGCAGCTTAGTCAGAAATGAGCAGTTCTTC; CDR3aa: CASSLVRNEQFF
v_gene: TRBV30; abundance: once; j_gene: TRBJ2-7; d_gene: -; CDR3nt: TGTGCCTGGGCCATCGGGAGTGCGTACGAGCAGTACTTC; CDR3aa: CAWAIGSAYEQYF
v_gene: TRBV5-8; abundance: -; j_gene: TRBJ2-1; d_gene: -; CDR3nt: TGTGCCAGCAGCTTGGATAGCTCTTACAATGAGCAGTTCTTC; CDR3aa: CASSLDSSYNEQFF
v_gene: TRBV6-6; abundance: -; j_gene: TRBJ2-7; d_gene: -; CDR3nt: TGTGCCAGCAGTCCTACCATCTACGAGCAGTACTTC; CDR3aa: CASSPTIYEQYF
v_gene: TRBV15; abundance: -; j_gene: TRBJ1-1; d_gene: -; CDR3nt: TGTGCCACCACCCTACGACAGGAGGACACTGAAGCTTTCTTT; CDR3aa: CATTLRQEDTEAFF
v_gene: TRBV5-4; abundance: -; j_gene: TRBJ1-1; d_gene: TRBD1; CDR3nt: TGTGCCAGCAGCCCTGGACAGGGAAACACTGAAGCTTTCTTT; CDR3aa: CASSPGQGNTEAFF
v_gene: TRBV5-8; abundance: -; j_gene: TRBJ2-1; d_gene: -; CDR3nt: TGTGCCAGCAGCCCCTGGACTACCTACAATGAGCAGTTCTTC; CDR3aa: CASSPWTTYNEQFF
v_gene: TRBV9; abundance: once; j_gene: TRBJ2-3; d_gene: TRBD2; CDR3nt: TGTGCCAGCAGCACCCCAGCGGGGGGGCCGAGGGATACGCAGTATTTT; CDR3aa: CASSTPAGGPRDTQYF
v_gene: TRBV29-1; abundance: once; j_gene: TRBJ2-1; d_gene: TRBD2; CDR3nt: TGCAGCGTTGGTAGCGGGGGGGTGTACAATGAGCAGTTCTTC; CDR3aa: CSVGSGGVYNEQFF
v_gene: TRBV5-1; abundance: few; j_gene: TRBJ2-7; d_gene: -; CDR3nt: TGCGCCAGCAGCTTGGGGCAGGGTGCCGAGCAGTACTTC; CDR3aa: CASSLGQGAEQYF
v_gene: TRBV19; abundance: few; j_gene: TRBJ1-1; d_gene: -; CDR3nt: TGTGCCAGTAGTGTCTCGAACACTGAAGCTTTCTTT; CDR3aa: CASSVSNTEAFF
v_gene: TRBV30; abundance: -; j_gene: TRBJ2-3; d_gene: TRBD2; CDR3nt: TGTGCCGCCGGACTAGCGGGGGATTCAGATACGCAGTATTTT; CDR3aa: CAAGLAGDSDTQYF
v_gene: TRBV6-1; abundance: -; j_gene: TRBJ2-5; d_gene: -; CDR3nt: TGTGCCAGCAGTATCGGGGGTGGCCAAGAGACCCAGTACTTC; CDR3aa: CASSIGGGQETQYF